What follows are 13 T cell receptor beta chains derived from one specimen sequenced in a study of blood T cell repertoires in COVID-19. The table came from immunoSEQ multiplex PCR; TCRdb's copy has only in-frame clones and leaves some out. This sample carries about 140,000 clones, around 89% of them seen once, and the ten largest clones take 2.5% to 3%. Sequenced input: peripheral blood. Receptor source: a human donor with COVID-19, enrolled during active disease. The donor label of this sample is uncertain.

The J gene is TRBJ2-2, the V gene TRBV4-1; TRBD2 aligns across 11 bases. With V trimmed by 3 bases and J by 1 base, 4 bases remained unmatched. The CDR3 extends over 17 amino acids. Germline CDR1 reads MGHRA; CDR2 reads YSYEKL. CDR3 DNA: TGCGCCAGCAGCCATTCTCTAGCGGGGGGGAACACCGGGGAGCTGTTTTTT. This gives the protein CASSHSLAGGNTGELFF.

The J gene is TRBJ1-2, the V gene TRBV19; D is uncertain. This CDR3 spans 10 amino acids. V lost 9 bases, J lost 8 bases, and 10 bases lay in between. The germline gives CDR1 LNHDA, CDR2 SQIVND (reference sequence). As DNA, the CDR3 is TGTGCCAGCTATTTATTCGGCTACACCTTC. Protein product: CASYLFGYTF.

The chain combines TRBV2 with TRBJ2-7; no definite D call. Germline values: CDR1 SNHLY, CDR2 FYNNEI. The CDR3 contains 12 residues. Trimming left V 4 bases short and J 2 bases short, with 6 bases between. This CDR3 is CASSGQAYEQYF. The DNA for the CDR3 is TGTGCCAGCAGTGGACAAGCCTACGAGCAGTACTTC.

In DNA, the CDR3 is TGCGCCAGCAGCCCGGGGGTATACCAGGACTATGGCTACACCTTC. This sequence encodes CASSPGVYQDYGYTF. This chain connects TRBV5-1 to TRBJ1-2; possible D gene TRBD1, 5 bases. The CDR3 contains 15 residues. Germline CDR1 is SGHRS and CDR2 is YFSETQ. Trimming shortened V by 4 bases and J by 3 bases, and 16 bases separated the two germline ends.

The chain couples TRBV6-5 to TRBJ1-2; TRBD1 matches 11 bases. Germline CDR1 reads MNHEY; CDR2 reads SVGAGI. The trim removed 5 bases at V and 4 bases at J, leaving 6 bases unmatched. The CDR3 totals 15 residues. CDR3 residues: CASSKLGQGGYGYTF. For the CDR3, the DNA is TGTGCCAGCAGTAAACTGGGACAGGGGGGCTATGGCTACACCTTC.

V is TRBV6-5 and J is TRBJ1-2; tentative D call: TRBD1 (5 bases). From germline, CDR1 is MNHEY and CDR2 SVGAGI. The V end was cut by 6 bases, the J end by 8 bases, with 22 bases between. The CDR3 has 15 amino acids. The DNA of the CDR3 is TGTGCCAGCAGCGTCCCCACCCCGGCAGGGCGGGGCTACACCTTC. It encodes CASSVPTPAGRGYTF.

The chain joins TRBV2 to TRBJ1-1; D remains ambiguous. Germline V gene data show CDR1 as SNHLY and CDR2 as FYNNEI. V was trimmed by 2 bases and J by 0 bases, leaving 7 bases between them. This CDR3 spans 14 amino acids. The CDR3 spells CASSEIIMNTEAFF. The CDR3 nucleotides are TGTGCCAGCAGTGAAATTATAATGAACACTGAAGCTTTCTTT. Full variable domain (outside the CDR3, taken from reference TRBV2 and TRBJ1-1): EPEVTQTPSHQVTQMGQEVILRCVPISNHLYFYWYRQILGQKVEFLVSFYNNEISEKSEIFDDQFSVERPDGSNFTLKIRSTKLEDSAMYFCASSEIIMNTEAFFGQGTRLTVV.

The V gene is TRBV10-3, the J gene TRBJ2-1, with 10 bases identical to TRBD2. Germline assignment: CDR1 ENHRY and CDR2 SYGVKD. After removal of 2 bases from V and 5 bases from J, the junction contained 6 bases not matched to a gene. The CDR3 runs to 16 residues. CDR3 residues: CAISEPGLARDNEQFF. The DNA for the CDR3 is TGTGCCATCAGTGAGCCGGGACTAGCGAGGGACAATGAGCAGTTCTTC.

The chain has TRBV2 and TRBJ1-4; TRBD1 agrees at 8 bases. The CDR3 has 16 amino acids. The germline gives CDR1 SNHLY, CDR2 FYNNEI. V trimming: 7 bases; J trimming: 8 bases; junction bases outside the gene matches: 15. The DNA for the CDR3 is TGTGCCAGCACCCTAACGGATAACAGGGGGGGAGAAAAACTGTTTTTT. Amino acids: CASTLTDNRGGEKLFF.

V and J are TRBV28 and TRBJ1-6; 7 positions agree with TRBD1. CDR1 is MDHEN and CDR2 is SYDVKM in the germline V gene. The CDR3 is made up of 15 amino acids. V lost 3 bases, J lost 7 bases, and 6 bases stayed unmatched. CDR3 bases: TGTGCCAGCAGTTTCATGGACAGGCCAAATTCACCCCTCCACTTT. This gives the protein CASSFMDRPNSPLHF.

The V gene is TRBV14, the J gene TRBJ2-6; 9 nucleotides agree with TRBD1. V lost 1 base to trimming and J lost 1 base; unmatched junction nucleotides: 14. CDR3 size: 21 residues. CDR1 is SGHDN, CDR2 FVKESK, per germline. The CDR3 nucleotides are TGTGCCAGCAGCCAAGGAAGAGGACAGGGGAAGTTTGAATCTGGGGCCAACGTCCTGACTTTC. Protein product: CASSQGRGQGKFESGANVLTF.

The V gene is TRBV18, the J gene TRBJ2-1; the D gene is possibly TRBD2 (7 bases). This CDR3 region has 16 residues. Germline V lookup: CDR1 KGHSH, CDR2 LQKENI. The V end was cut by 3 bases, the J end by 1 base, with 13 bases between. The CDR3 here is CASSPPRGGSYNEQFF. The DNA of the CDR3 is TGTGCCAGCTCACCCCCTAGGGGGGGGTCCTACAATGAGCAGTTCTTC.

The chain joins TRBV10-2 to TRBJ2-1; TRBD1 might be the D (6 bases). The CDR3 contains 12 residues. V lost 4 bases to trimming and J lost 5 bases, with 6 bases between them. Germline V CDR1 and CDR2: WSHSY, SAAADI. Here the CDR3 DNA reads TGCGCCAGCAGTGCAGGGGACAATGAGCAGTTCTTC. It encodes CASSAGDNEQFF.